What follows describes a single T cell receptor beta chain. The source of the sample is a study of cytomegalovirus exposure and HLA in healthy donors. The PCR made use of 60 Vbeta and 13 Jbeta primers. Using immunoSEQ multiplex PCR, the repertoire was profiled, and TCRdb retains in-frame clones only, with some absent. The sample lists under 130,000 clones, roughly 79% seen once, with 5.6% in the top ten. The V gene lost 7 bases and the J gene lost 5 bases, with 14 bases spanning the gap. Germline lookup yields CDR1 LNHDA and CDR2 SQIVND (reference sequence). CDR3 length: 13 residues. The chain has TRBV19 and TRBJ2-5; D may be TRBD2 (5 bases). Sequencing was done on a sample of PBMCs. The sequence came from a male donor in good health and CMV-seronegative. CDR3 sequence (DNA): TGTGCCAGTACCCCGGGAACCATGGAGACCCAGTACTTC. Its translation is CASTPGTMETQYF.